This T cell receptor (beta chain) was recorded in a study of T-cell memory formation after mild COVID-19. Findings and limits, study-wide: Detection of some responders pre-infection suggested pre-existing cross-reactive memory T cells participated. Day 15 to 85 contractors were CD4/CD8 balanced; later expanders leaned CD4+. The second-wave clones peaking on day 37 were not confirmed as SARS-CoV-2-specific.

TCRdb re-called the 5' RACE reads through MiXCR, storing one row per CDR3 protein. The sample comprises roughly 130,000 distinct CDR3 sequences, approximately 15% of which are singletons, and approximately 5% rests with the top ten. Worth noting for this clonotype: The antigen is not known. At one end, the junction sequence differs from germline, possibly due to a read error.

The V gene's germline CDR1 is SGHTA and CDR2 FQGNSA. This CDR3 has 16 amino acids. This clonotype was sampled from a man between 18 and 29 years old who had mild COVID-19 (a few samples of this study predate the infection). Cell type and time point are not known. Sequenced sample: PBMCs or a T cell subset sorted from them (not recorded which). This chain joins TRBV7-2 and TRBJ2-1; 13 nucleotides match TRBD2. This chain's CDR3 is CDSSPGLAGISNEQFF. The CDR3 DNA is TGTGACAGCAGCCCGGGACTAGCGGGGATATCCAATGAGCAGTTCTTC.